The 8 T cell receptor beta chains presented below share a single source sample, sequenced in a study of OX40 agonist ivuxolimab in advanced cancers. Sequencing used immunoSEQ multiplex PCR; TCRdb keeps in-frame clones, though not all of them. Among about 100,000 clones listed, over 75% were seen once. The specimen was CD4+ or CD8+ T cells sorted from blood, collected in a trial of the OX40 agonist ivuxolimab. These receptors originate from an adult with an advanced solid tumor such as melanoma, head and neck, liver or kidney cancer.

The chain couples TRBV5-6 to TRBJ2-5, with TRBD2 identical over 8 bases. With V trimmed by 4 bases and J by 3 bases, 5 bases remained unmatched. Germline V lookup: CDR1 SGHDT, CDR2 YYEEEE. CDR3 size: 14 residues. The CDR3 bases are TGTGCCAGCAGCGTCGGGACTAGAGAAGAGACCCAGTACTTC. Its translation is CASSVGTREETQYF.

The chain uses TRBV27 and TRBJ2-7, with a possible D match to TRBD2 (7 bases). V was clipped by 5 bases and J by 1 base, with 18 bases between them. CDR3 size: 16 residues. Germline V lookup: CDR1 MNHEY, CDR2 SMNVEV (reference sequence). The CDR3 spells CASSPLPRGGSYEQYF. The CDR3, as DNA: TGTGCCAGCAGTCCCCTCCCAAGGGGGGGGTCCTACGAGCAGTACTTC.

This chain joins TRBV28 and TRBJ1-4; tentative D call: TRBD1 (6 bases). The CDR3 has 14 residues. V was trimmed by 4 bases and J by 6 bases, leaving 12 bases between them. Per germline, CDR1 MDHEN and CDR2 SYDVKM. The DNA of the CDR3 is TGTGCCAGCAGTTCACATGGGGGCTATGAAAAACTGTTTTTT. Translating gives CASSSHGGYEKLFF.

J is TRBJ2-7 and V is TRBV28; 8 positions agree with TRBD2. Germline assignment: CDR1 MDHEN and CDR2 SYDVKM. The CDR3 contains 13 residues. J gave up 6 bases and V 3 bases, and 4 bases lay outside the gene matches. The CDR3 DNA sequence: TGTGCCAGCAGTTTCGGACTAGCCCCCGAGCAGTACTTC. Protein: CASSFGLAPEQYF.

The chain joins TRBV7-2 to TRBJ2-7; 7 bases fit TRBD2. After removal of 0 bases from V and 3 bases from J, the junction contained 5 bases not matched to a gene. The V gene's germline CDR1 is SGHTA and CDR2 FQGNSA. The CDR3 has 15 amino acids. CDR3 in amino acids: CASSLAGGNLYEQYF. The DNA of the CDR3 is TGTGCCAGCAGCTTAGCGGGGGGGAATCTCTACGAGCAGTACTTC.

The rearrangement uses TRBV5-4 and TRBJ2-1; D is perhaps TRBD1 or TRBD2 (5 bases each). Germline V gene data show CDR1 as SGHNT and CDR2 as YYREEE (reference sequence). With 4 bases removed from V and 6 bases from J, the gap between germline ends came to 20 bases. This CDR3 region has 16 residues. The CDR3 is CASSPVGVSLGNEQFF. The CDR3 DNA reads TGTGCCAGCAGCCCGGTGGGGGTCTCTTTGGGCAATGAGCAGTTCTTC. Full variable domain (remainder filled in from reference TRBV5-4 and TRBJ2-1): ETGVTQSPTHLIKTRGQQVTLRCSSQSGHNTVSWYQQALGQGPQFIFQYYREEENGRGNFPPRFSGLQFPNYSSELNVNALELDDSALYLCASSPVGVSLGNEQFFGPGTRLTVL.

The chain links TRBV6-1 to TRBJ1-1; D not resolved. The CDR3 spans 13 residues. Germline CDR1 MNHNS, CDR2 SASEGT. V was clipped by 4 bases and J by 1 base, with 7 bases between them. CDR3 nucleotides: TGTGCCAGCAGTGGGAGAGGGAACACTGAAGCTTTCTTT. Protein product: CASSGRGNTEAFF.

The chain employs TRBV7-3 and TRBJ2-2; 11 bases fit TRBD2. J gave up 5 bases and V 1 base, and 6 bases lay outside the gene matches. Germline CDR1 and CDR2: SGHTA and FQGTGA. This CDR3 spans 17 amino acids. The CDR3 here is CASSLISGRARTGELFF. CDR3 nucleotides: TGTGCCAGCAGCTTAATTAGCGGGAGGGCGAGGACCGGGGAGCTGTTTTTT.